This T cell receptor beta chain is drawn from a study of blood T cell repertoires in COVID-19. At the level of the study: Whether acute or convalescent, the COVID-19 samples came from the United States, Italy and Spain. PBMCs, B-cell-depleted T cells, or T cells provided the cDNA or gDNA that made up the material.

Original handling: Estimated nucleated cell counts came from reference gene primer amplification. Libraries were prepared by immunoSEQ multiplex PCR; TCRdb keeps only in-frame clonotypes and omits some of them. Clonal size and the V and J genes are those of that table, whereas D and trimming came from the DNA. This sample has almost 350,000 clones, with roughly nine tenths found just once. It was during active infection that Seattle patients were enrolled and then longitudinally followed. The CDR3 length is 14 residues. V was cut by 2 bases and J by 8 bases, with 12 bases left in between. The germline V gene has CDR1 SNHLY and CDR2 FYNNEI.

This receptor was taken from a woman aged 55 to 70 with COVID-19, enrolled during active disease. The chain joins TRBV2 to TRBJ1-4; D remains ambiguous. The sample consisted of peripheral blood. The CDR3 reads CASSERQAGEKLFF. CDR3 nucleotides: TGTGCCAGCAGTGAAAGGCAGGCAGGCGAAAAACTGTTTTTT. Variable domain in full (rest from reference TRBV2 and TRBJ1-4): EPEVTQTPSHQVTQMGQEVILRCVPISNHLYFYWYRQILGQKVEFLVSFYNNEISEKSEIFDDQFSVERPDGSNFTLKIRSTKLEDSAMYFCASSERQAGEKLFFGSGTQLSVL.